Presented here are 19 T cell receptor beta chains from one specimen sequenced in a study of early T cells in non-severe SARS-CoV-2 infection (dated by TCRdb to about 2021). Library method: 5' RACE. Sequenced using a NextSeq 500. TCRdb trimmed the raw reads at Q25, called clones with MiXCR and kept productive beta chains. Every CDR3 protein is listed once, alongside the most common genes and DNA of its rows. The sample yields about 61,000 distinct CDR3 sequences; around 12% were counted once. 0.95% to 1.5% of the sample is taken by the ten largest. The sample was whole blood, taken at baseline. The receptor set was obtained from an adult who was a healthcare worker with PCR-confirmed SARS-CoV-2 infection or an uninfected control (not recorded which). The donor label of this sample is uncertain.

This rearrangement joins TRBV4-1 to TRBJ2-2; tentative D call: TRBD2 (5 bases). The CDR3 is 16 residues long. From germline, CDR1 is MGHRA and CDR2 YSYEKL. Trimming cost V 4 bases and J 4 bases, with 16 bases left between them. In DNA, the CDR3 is TGCGCCAGCAGCCTCCCTGGGCGGGTTAGCACCGGGGAGCTGTTTTTT. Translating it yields CASSLPGRVSTGELFF.

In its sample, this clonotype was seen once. This chain's CDR3 is CASSYEAGVNTEAFF. The CDR3 DNA sequence: TGTGCCAGCAGTTACGAGGCAGGGGTGAACACTGAAGCTTTCTTT. The chain combines TRBV6-5 with TRBJ1-1; D is possibly TRBD1 (6 bases). V lost 2 bases and J 0 bases, leaving 10 bases between the germline ends. There are 15 residues in the CDR3. CDR1 and CDR2 from the germline V gene are MNHEY and SVGAGI.

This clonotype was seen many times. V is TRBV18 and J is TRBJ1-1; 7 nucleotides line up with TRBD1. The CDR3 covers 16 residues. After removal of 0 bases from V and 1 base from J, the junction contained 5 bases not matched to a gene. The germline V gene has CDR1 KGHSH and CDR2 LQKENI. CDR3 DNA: TGTGCCAGCTCACCACCGAAACAGGGGAGGAACACTGAAGCTTTCTTT. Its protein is CASSPPKQGRNTEAFF.

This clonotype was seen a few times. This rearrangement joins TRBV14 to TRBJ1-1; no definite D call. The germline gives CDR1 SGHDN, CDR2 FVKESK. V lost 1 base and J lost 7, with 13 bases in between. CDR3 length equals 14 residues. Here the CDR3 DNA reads TGTGCCAGCAGCCAAGGTCCAGTTGAAGTTGAAGCTTTCTTT. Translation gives CASSQGPVEVEAFF.

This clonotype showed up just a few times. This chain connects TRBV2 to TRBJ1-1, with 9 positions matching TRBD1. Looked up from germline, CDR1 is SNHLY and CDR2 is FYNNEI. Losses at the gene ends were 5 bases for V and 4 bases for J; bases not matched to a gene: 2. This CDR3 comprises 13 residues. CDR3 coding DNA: TGTGCCAGCAGTAGGACAGGGGCCACTGAAGCTTTCTTT. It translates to CASSRTGATEAFF.

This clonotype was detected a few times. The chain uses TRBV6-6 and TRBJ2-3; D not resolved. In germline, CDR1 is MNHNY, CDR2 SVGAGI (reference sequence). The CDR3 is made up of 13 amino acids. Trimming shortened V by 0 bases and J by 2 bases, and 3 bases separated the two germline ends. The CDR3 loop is CASSYSPTDTQYF. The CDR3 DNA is TGTGCCAGCAGTTACTCGCCCACAGATACGCAGTATTTT.

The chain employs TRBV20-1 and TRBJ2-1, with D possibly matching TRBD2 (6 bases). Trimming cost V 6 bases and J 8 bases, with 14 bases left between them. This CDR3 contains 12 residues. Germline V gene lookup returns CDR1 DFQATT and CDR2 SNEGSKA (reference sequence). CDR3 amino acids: CSARTSGDEQFF. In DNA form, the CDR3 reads TGCAGTGCCAGAACGTCGGGGGATGAGCAGTTCTTC.

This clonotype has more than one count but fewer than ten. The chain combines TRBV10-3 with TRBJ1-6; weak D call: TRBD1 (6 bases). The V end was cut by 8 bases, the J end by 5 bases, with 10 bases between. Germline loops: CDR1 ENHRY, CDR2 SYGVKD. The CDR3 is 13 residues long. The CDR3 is CAIARTDNSPLHF. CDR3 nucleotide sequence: TGTGCCATCGCAAGGACAGATAATTCACCCCTCCACTTT.

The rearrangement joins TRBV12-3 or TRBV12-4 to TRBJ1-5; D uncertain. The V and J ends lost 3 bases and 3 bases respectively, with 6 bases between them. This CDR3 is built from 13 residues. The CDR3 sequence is CASSFQYNQPQHF. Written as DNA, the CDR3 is TGTGCCAGCAGTTTCCAGTACAATCAGCCCCAGCATTTT.

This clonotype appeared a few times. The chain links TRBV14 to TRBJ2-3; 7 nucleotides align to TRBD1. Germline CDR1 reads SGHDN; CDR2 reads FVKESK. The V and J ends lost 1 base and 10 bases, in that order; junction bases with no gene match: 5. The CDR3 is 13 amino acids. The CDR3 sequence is CASSQGGQRPQYF. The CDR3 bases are TGTGCCAGCAGCCAAGGGGGACAGAGACCGCAGTATTTT. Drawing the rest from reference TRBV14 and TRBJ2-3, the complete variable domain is EAGVTQFPSHSVIEKGQTVTLRCDPISGHDNLYWYRRVMGKEIKFLLHFVKESKQDESGMPNNRFLAERTGGTYSTLKVQPAELEDSGVYFCASSQGGQRPQYFGPGTRLTVL.

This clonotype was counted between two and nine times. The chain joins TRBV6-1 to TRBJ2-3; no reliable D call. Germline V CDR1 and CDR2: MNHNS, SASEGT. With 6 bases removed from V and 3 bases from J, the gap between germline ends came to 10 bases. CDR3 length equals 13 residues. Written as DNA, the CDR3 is TGTGCCAGCAGCTTGTCCCAGACAGATACGCAGTATTTT. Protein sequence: CASSLSQTDTQYF.

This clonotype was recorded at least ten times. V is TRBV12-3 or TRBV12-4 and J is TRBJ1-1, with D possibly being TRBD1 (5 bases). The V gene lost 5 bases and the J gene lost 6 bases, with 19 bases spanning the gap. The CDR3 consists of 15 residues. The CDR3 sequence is CASSAAHQGAPEAFF. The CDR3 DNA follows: TGTGCCAGCAGTGCCGCACATCAAGGGGCCCCTGAAGCTTTCTTT.

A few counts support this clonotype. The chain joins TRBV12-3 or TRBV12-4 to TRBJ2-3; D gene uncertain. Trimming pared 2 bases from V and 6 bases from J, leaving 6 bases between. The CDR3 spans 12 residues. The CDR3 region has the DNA TGTGCCAGCAGTTTATTGGTCGATACGCAGTATTTT. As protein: CASSLLVDTQYF.

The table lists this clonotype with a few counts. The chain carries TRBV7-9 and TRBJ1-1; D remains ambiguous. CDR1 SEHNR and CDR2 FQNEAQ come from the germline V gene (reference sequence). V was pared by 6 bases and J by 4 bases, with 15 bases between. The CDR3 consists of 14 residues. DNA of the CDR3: TGTGCCAGCAGGCCGGCCTCGGGAGCCACTGAAGCTTTCTTT. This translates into CASRPASGATEAFF.

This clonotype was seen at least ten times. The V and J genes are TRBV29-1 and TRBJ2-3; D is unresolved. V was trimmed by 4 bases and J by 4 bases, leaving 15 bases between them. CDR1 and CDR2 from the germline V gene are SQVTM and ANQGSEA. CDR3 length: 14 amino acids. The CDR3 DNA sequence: TGCAGCGTTGTATCGGGCCGTACCGCAGATACGCAGTATTTT. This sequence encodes CSVVSGRTADTQYF.

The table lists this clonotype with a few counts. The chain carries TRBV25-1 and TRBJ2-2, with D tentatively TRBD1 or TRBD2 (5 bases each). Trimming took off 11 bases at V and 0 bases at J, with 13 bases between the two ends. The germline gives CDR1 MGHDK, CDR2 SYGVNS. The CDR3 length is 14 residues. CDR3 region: CAARGASNTGELFF. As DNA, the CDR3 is TGTGCCGCTAGAGGGGCTTCGAACACCGGGGAGCTGTTTTTT. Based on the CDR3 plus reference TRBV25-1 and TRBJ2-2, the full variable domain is EADIYQTPRYLVIGTGKKITLECSQTMGHDKMYWYQQDPGMELHLIHYSYGVNSTEKGDLSSESTVSRIRTEHFPLTLESARPSHTSQYLCAARGASNTGELFFGEGSRLTVL.

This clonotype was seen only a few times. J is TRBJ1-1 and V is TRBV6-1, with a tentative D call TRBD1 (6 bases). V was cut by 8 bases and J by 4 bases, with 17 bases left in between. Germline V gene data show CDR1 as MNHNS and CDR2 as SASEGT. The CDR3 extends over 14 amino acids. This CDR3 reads CASGNRVDGTEAFF. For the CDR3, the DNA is TGTGCCAGCGGGAACAGGGTGGACGGCACTGAAGCTTTCTTT.

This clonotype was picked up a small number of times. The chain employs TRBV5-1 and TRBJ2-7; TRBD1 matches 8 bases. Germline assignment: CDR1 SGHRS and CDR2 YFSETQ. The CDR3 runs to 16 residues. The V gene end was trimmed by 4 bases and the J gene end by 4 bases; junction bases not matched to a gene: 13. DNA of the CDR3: TGCGCCAGCAGCAATACCCCCGGGACAGGAGGTTACGAGCAGTACGTC. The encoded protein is CASSNTPGTGGYEQYV.

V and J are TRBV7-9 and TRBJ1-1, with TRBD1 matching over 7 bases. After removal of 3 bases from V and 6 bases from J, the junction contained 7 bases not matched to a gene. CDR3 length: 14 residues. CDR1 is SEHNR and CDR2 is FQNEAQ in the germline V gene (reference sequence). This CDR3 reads CASSLRQGDPEAFF. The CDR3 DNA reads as TGTGCCAGCAGCTTGCGACAGGGCGACCCTGAAGCTTTCTTT.